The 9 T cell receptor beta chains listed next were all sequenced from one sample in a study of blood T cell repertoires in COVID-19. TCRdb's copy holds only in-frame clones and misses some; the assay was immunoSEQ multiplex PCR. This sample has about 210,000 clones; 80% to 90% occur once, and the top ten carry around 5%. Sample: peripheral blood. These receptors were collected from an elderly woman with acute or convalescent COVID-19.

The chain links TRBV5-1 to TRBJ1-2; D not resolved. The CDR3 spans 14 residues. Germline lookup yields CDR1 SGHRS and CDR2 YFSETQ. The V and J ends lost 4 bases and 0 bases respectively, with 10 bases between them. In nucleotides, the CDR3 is TGCGCCAGCAGCCCAAGACAAGCTAACTATGGCTACACCTTC. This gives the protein CASSPRQANYGYTF.

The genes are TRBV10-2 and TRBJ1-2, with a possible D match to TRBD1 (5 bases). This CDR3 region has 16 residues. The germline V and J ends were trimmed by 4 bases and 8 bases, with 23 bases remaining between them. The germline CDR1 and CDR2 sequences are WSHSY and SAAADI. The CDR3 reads CASSGSTGTPIGGYTF. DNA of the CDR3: TGCGCCAGCAGTGGTTCAACCGGGACTCCAATCGGGGGCTACACCTTC.

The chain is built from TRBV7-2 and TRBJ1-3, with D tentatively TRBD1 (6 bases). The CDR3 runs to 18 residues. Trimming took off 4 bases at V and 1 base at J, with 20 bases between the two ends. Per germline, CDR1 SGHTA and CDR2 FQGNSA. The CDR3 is CASSSTGGSPRSGNTIYF. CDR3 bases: TGTGCCAGCAGCTCCACTGGGGGCAGCCCGCGGTCTGGAAACACCATATATTTT.

CDR3 sequence reads: CASSFLAGGPSSTDTQYF. CDR3 nucleotide sequence: TGCGCCAGCAGCTTCCTAGCGGGAGGGCCCTCTAGCACAGATACGCAGTATTTT. The chain combines TRBV5-1 with TRBJ2-3; 12 nucleotides line up with TRBD2. The CDR3 covers 18 residues. Germline values: CDR1 SGHRS, CDR2 YFSETQ. After removal of 2 bases from V and 0 bases from J, the junction contained 7 bases not matched to a gene.

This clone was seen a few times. The DNA of the CDR3 is TGTGCCAGCAGTTTCAGGGAAAACACTGAAGCTTTCTTT. Its protein is CASSFRENTEAFF. The rearrangement joins TRBV12-3 or TRBV12-4 to TRBJ1-1; possibly TRBD1 for D (5 bases). CDR3 length: 13 amino acids. V was shortened by 3 bases and J by 2 bases, with 7 bases between the two germline ends.

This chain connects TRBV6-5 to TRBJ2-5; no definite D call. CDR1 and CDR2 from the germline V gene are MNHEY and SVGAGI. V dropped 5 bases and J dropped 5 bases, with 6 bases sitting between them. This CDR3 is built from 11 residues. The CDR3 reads CASSTRETQYF. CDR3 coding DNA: TGTGCCAGCAGTACGCGGGAGACCCAGTACTTC.

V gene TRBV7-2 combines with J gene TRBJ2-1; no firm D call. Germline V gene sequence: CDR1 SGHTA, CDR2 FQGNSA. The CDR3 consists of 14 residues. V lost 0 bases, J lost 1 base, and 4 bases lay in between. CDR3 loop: CASSLALSYNEQFF. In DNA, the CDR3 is TGTGCCAGCAGCTTAGCACTATCCTACAATGAGCAGTTCTTC.

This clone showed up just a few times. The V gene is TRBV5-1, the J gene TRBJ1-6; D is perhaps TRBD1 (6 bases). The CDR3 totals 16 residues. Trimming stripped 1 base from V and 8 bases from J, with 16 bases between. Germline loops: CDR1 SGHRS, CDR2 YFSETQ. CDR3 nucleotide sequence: TGCGCCAGCAGCTTGCGTTTTTCAGGGGTCGATTCACCCCTCCACTTT. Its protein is CASSLRFSGVDSPLHF.

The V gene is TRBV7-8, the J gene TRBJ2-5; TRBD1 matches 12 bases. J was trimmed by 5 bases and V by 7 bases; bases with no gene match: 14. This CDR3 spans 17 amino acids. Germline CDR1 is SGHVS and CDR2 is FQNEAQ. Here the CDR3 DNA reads TGTGCCAGCACCGCCCTGCCGGGACAGGGGGCGCGGGAGACCCAGTACTTC. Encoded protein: CASTALPGQGARETQYF.